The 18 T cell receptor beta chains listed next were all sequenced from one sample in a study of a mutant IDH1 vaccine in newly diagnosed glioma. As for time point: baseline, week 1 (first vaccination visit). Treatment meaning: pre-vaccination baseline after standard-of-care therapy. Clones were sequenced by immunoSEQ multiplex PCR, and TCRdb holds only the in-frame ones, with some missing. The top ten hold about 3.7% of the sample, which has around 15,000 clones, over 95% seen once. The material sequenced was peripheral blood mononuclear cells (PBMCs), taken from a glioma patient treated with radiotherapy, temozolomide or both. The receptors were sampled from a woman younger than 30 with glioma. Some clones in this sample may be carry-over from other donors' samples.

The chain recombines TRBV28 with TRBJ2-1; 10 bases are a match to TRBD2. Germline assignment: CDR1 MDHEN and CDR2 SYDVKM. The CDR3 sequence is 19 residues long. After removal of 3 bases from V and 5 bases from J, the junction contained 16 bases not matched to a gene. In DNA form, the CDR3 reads TGTGCCAGCAGTTTCTATCCTCGGCTAGCGGGAGCCCATAACAATGAGCAGTTCTTC. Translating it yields CASSFYPRLAGAHNNEQFF.

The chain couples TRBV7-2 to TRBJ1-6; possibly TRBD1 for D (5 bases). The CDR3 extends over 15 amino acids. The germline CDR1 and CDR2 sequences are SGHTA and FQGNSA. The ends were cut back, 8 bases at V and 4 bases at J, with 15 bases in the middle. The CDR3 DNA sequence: TGTGCCAGCTCGCGAAGGGACGGGTATAATTCACCCCTCCACTTT. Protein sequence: CASSRRDGYNSPLHF. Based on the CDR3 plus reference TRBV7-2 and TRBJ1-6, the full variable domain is GAGVSQSPSNKVTEKGKDVELRCDPISGHTALYWYRQSLGQGLEFLIYFQGNSAPDKSGLPSDRFSAERTGGSVSTLTIQRTQQEDSAVYLCASSRRDGYNSPLHFGNGTRLTVT.

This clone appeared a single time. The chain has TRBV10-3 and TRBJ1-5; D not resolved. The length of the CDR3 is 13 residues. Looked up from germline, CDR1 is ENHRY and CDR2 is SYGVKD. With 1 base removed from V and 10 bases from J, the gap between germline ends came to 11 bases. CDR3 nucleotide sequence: TGTGCCATCAGTGAGTTGGGAGGCGAACCCCAGCATTTT. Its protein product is CAISELGGEPQHF.

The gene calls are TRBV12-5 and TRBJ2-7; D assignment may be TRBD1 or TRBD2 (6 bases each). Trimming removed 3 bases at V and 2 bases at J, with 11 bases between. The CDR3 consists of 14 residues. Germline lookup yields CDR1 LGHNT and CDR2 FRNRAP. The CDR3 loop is CASGLWGAPYEQYF. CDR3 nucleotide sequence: TGTGCTAGTGGTTTATGGGGGGCCCCCTACGAGCAGTACTTC.

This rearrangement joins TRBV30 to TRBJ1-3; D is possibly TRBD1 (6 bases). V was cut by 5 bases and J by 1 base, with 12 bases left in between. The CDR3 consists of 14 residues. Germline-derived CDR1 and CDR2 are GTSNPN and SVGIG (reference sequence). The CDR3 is CAWQTGNSGNTIYF. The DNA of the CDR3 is TGTGCCTGGCAAACAGGGAATTCTGGAAACACCATATATTTT.

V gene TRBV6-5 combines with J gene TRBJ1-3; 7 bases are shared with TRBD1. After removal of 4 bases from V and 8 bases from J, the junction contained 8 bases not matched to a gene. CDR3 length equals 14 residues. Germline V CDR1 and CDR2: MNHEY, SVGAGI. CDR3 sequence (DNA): TGTGCCAGCAGTTCGCTACAGGGGAAGGACACCATATATTTT. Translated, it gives CASSSLQGKDTIYF.

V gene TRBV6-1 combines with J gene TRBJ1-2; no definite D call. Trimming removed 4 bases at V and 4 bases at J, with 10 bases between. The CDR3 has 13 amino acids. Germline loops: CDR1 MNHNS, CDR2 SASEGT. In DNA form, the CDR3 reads TGTGCCAGCAGTGTTCAGGAGGGCTATGGCTACACCTTC. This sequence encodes CASSVQEGYGYTF.

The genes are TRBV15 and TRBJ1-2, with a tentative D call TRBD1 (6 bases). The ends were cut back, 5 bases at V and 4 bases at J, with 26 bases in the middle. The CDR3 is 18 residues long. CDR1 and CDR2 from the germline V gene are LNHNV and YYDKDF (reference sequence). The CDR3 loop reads CATSPSGDTLQRPYGYTF. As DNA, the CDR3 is TGTGCCACCAGCCCTAGTGGGGACACCCTTCAAAGACCCTATGGCTACACCTTC.

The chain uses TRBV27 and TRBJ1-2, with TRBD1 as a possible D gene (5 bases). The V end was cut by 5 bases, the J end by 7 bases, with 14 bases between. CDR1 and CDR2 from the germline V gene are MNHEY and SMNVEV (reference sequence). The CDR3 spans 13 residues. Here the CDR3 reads CASSGPGGFGYTF. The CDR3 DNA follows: TGTGCCAGCAGTGGCCCGGGGGGGTTTGGCTACACCTTC.

The CDR3 DNA follows: TGTGCCAGCAGCTTGGGTTACAGGGGGAATCAGCCCCAGCATTTT. This encodes CASSLGYRGNQPQHF. The chain combines TRBV5-6 with TRBJ1-5, with TRBD1 matching 8 bases. Germline CDR1 SGHDT, CDR2 YYEEEE. The CDR3 totals 15 residues. With 0 bases clipped from V and 4 bases from J, the junction kept 3 bases outside the gene matches.

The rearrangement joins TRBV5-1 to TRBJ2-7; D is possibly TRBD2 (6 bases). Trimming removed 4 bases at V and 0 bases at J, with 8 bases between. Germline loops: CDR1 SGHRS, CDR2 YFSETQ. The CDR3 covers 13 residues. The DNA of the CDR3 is TGCGCCAGCAGCCCCGGGAGCTCCTACGAGCAGTACTTC. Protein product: CASSPGSSYEQYF.

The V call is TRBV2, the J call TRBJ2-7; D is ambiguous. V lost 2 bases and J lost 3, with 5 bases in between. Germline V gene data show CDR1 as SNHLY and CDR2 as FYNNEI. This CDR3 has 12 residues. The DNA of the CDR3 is TGTGCCAGCAGTGAATGGTTCTACGAGCAGTACTTC. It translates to CASSEWFYEQYF. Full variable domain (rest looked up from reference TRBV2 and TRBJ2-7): EPEVTQTPSHQVTQMGQEVILRCVPISNHLYFYWYRQILGQKVEFLVSFYNNEISEKSEIFDDQFSVERPDGSNFTLKIRSTKLEDSAMYFCASSEWFYEQYFGPGTRLTVT.

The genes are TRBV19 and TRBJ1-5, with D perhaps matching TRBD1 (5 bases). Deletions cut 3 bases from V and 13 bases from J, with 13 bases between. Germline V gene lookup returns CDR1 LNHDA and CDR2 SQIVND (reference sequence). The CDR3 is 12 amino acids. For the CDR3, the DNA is TGTGCCAGTAGTATGGAAGCAGGGTCTCAGCATTTT. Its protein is CASSMEAGSQHF.

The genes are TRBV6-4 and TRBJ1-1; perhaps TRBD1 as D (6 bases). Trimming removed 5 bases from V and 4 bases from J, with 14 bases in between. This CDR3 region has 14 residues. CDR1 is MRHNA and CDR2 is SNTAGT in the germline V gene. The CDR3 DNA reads TGTGCCAGCAGTCTGGACAGAACGCGCACTGAAGCTTTCTTT. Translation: CASSLDRTRTEAFF.

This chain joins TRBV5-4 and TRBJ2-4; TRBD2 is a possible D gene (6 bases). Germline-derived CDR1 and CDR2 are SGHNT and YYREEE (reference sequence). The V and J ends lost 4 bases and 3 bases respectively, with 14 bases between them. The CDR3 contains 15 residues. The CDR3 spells CASSLAGIGKNIQYF. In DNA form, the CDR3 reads TGTGCCAGCAGCCTCGCGGGGATAGGCAAAAACATTCAGTACTTC.

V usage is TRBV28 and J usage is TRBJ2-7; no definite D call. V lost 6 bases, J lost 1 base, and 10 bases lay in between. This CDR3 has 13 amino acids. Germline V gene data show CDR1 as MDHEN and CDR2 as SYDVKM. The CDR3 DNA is TGTGCCAGCAGCCTCCCAGGTTCCTACGAGCAGTACTTC. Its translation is CASSLPGSYEQYF.

Here the CDR3 DNA reads TGTGCCAGCAGTGAATATACCTCTAATGAAAAACTGTTTTTT. Amino acids: CASSEYTSNEKLFF. V and J are TRBV25-1 and TRBJ1-4, with D unresolved. The germline CDR1 and CDR2 sequences are MGHDK and SYGVNS. V shed 0 bases and J shed 3 bases, with 5 bases lying between them. The CDR3 has 14 residues.

CDR3 sequence reads: CASSFLGTEAFF. DNA of the CDR3: TGTGCCAGCAGTTTTTTGGGCACTGAAGCTTTCTTT. V gene TRBV27 combines with J gene TRBJ1-1; unclear D gene. Germline values: CDR1 MNHEY, CDR2 SMNVEV (reference sequence). The CDR3 extends over 12 amino acids. Trimming shortened V by 3 bases and J by 4 bases, and 6 bases separated the two germline ends.